One and the same sample provided the 31 T cell receptor beta chains below, sequenced in a study of T cells after yellow fever vaccination. TCRdb called the 5' RACE reads again in MiXCR, with one record for every CDR3 protein. This table has approximately 450,000 distinct CDR3 sequences, about 19% appearing once. Source: PBMCs, taken before the yellow fever booster vaccination. The receptors derive from a man aged 18 to 30 who received the YFV17D yellow fever vaccine.

This clonotype came up a few times. V usage is TRBV3-1 and J usage is TRBJ1-4, with 8 nucleotides matching TRBD1. CDR1 is LGHDT, CDR2 YNNKEL, per germline (reference sequence). V dropped 1 base and J dropped 7; count of bases not matched to a gene: 2. This CDR3 contains 14 residues. DNA of the CDR3: TGTGCCAGCAGCCAAGCGACAGGGGTTGAAAAACTGTTTTTT. This codes for CASSQATGVEKLFF.

The chain couples TRBV11-2 to TRBJ2-2; D ambiguous. Germline-derived CDR1 and CDR2 are SGHAT and FQNNGV. V lost 7 bases, J lost 3 bases, and 9 bases lay in between. The CDR3 totals 13 residues. The CDR3 bases are TGTGCCAGCACCGACTTTTACACCGGGGAGCTGTTTTTT. The encoded protein is CASTDFYTGELFF.

This clonotype was detected only a few times. The chain is built from TRBV12-3 or TRBV12-4 and TRBJ2-5; the D is unclear. This CDR3 spans 12 amino acids. Between the trimmed V and J ends, which lost 8 bases and 3 bases, there was a span of 10 bases. CDR3 DNA: TGTGCCAGCGGACCGACCGAAGAGACCCAGTACTTC. This translates into CASGPTEETQYF.

Ten or more counts support this clonotype. The J gene is TRBJ1-1, the V gene TRBV18, with D uncertain. Deletions cut 9 bases from V and 1 base from J, with 9 bases between. Germline values: CDR1 KGHSH, CDR2 LQKENI. The CDR3 runs 12 residues. The CDR3 nucleotides are TGTGCCAGGCCGCCACCGAACACTGAAGCTTTCTTT. It translates to CARPPPNTEAFF.

This clonotype was observed a handful of times. CDR3 loop: CASSQDSAGGPRETQYF. The CDR3 DNA is TGTGCCAGCAGCCAAGATTCGGCGGGGGGGCCGCGAGAGACCCAGTACTTC. The chain uses TRBV4-2 and TRBJ2-5; 9 positions match TRBD2. The trim removed 0 bases at V and 4 bases at J, leaving 9 bases unmatched. This CDR3 is 17 amino acids long. From germline, CDR1 is LGHNA and CDR2 YNFKEQ.

The V and J genes are TRBV15 and TRBJ1-2; D is unclear. Trimming cost V 0 bases and J 1 base, with 9 bases left between them. CDR1 and CDR2 from the germline V gene are LNHNV and YYDKDF (reference sequence). The CDR3 is made up of 15 amino acids. The CDR3 DNA reads TGTGCCACCAGCAGAGATCCAACAGATAACTATGGCTACACCTTC. Translation gives CATSRDPTDNYGYTF.

The genes are TRBV4-3 and TRBJ2-7, with a weak D call TRBD1 (7 bases). V was pared by 0 bases and J by 3 bases, with 18 bases between. CDR3 size: 17 residues. CDR1 and CDR2 (germline): LGHNA, YSLEER. The chain's CDR3 is CASSQDVGAQGGYEQYF. CDR3 coding DNA: TGCGCCAGCAGCCAAGATGTGGGGGCGCAGGGGGGCTACGAGCAGTACTTC.

There are many counts of this clonotype. This chain connects TRBV10-2 to TRBJ1-1, with unresolved D. V lost 6 bases and J 2 bases, leaving 16 bases between the germline ends. The V gene's germline CDR1 is WSHSY and CDR2 SAAADI. The CDR3 runs to 15 residues. The CDR3 here is CASRSPVRYNTEAFF. In DNA, the CDR3 is TGCGCCAGCAGATCTCCCGTCCGGTACAACACTGAAGCTTTCTTT.

V gene TRBV4-1 combines with J gene TRBJ2-4, with D possibly matching TRBD1 (8 bases). The CDR3 is 15 amino acids. CDR1 is MGHRA and CDR2 is YSYEKL in the germline V gene. V lost 2 bases and J 8 bases, leaving 16 bases between the germline ends. The chain's CDR3 is CASSQTTGGGYIQYF. CDR3 bases: TGCGCCAGCAGCCAAACTACAGGGGGAGGGTACATTCAGTACTTC.

This clonotype was found a few times. The V call is TRBV29-1, the J call TRBJ2-5; 7 bases fit TRBD2. Trimming at V came to 2 bases and at J to 2 bases, leaving 5 bases not matched to a gene. Germline CDR1 SQVTM, CDR2 ANQGSEA. This CDR3 is built from 14 residues. The CDR3 sequence: CSVEMGGEQETQYF. The DNA of the CDR3 is TGCAGCGTTGAAATGGGGGGGGAGCAAGAGACCCAGTACTTC.

This clonotype was observed a handful of times. This rearrangement joins TRBV4-3 to TRBJ2-5; 7 bases are a match to TRBD1. Germline V gene lookup returns CDR1 LGHNA and CDR2 YSLEER. V gave up 2 bases and J gave up 2 bases; unmatched junction bases: 8. The CDR3 is 16 residues long. The CDR3 bases are TGCGCCAGCAGCCAAACTACCGACAGGGTACAAGAGACCCAGTACTTC. Translating gives CASSQTTDRVQETQYF.

This chain connects TRBV9 to TRBJ1-3, with D hard to call. CDR1 and CDR2 (germline): SGDLS, YYNGEE. The CDR3 contains 15 residues. V lost 0 bases and J 0 bases, leaving 7 bases between the germline ends. The CDR3 region is CASSVVGSSGNTIYF. The DNA for the CDR3 is TGTGCCAGCAGCGTAGTAGGGTCCTCTGGAAACACCATATATTTT.

The rearrangement uses TRBV20-1 and TRBJ1-1; 8 nucleotides line up with TRBD1. The CDR3 is made up of 14 amino acids. Germline CDR1 reads DFQATT; CDR2 reads SNEGSKA (reference sequence). Trimming removed 2 bases from V and 3 bases from J; junction bases left unmatched: 5. The CDR3 DNA sequence: TGCAGTGCTAGATCCCGGACAGGGTACACTGAAGCTTTCTTT. Translating it yields CSARSRTGYTEAFF.

This clonotype was seen a handful of times. The chain employs TRBV4-1 and TRBJ1-2; D may be TRBD1 (6 bases). Germline V lookup: CDR1 MGHRA, CDR2 YSYEKL. The CDR3 spans 14 residues. The V gene lost 0 bases and the J gene lost 8 bases, with 13 bases spanning the gap. CDR3 loop: CASSQDPGGQGYTF. The CDR3 nucleotides are TGCGCCAGCAGCCAAGATCCGGGGGGCCAAGGCTACACCTTC.

This clonotype has a handful of counts. This chain connects TRBV12-5 to TRBJ2-1, with 13 bases that match TRBD2. Germline V gene lookup returns CDR1 LGHNT and CDR2 FRNRAP. Unmatched junction bases numbered 3, after V lost 10 bases and J lost 3 bases. The CDR3 runs to 14 residues. The DNA for the CDR3 is TGTGCTACCACTAGCGGGGGGGACTACAATGAGCAGTTCTTC. It encodes CATTSGGDYNEQFF.

This sequence joins TRBV29-1 and TRBJ2-2, with TRBD1 matching over 8 bases. This CDR3 has 15 residues. In germline, CDR1 is SQVTM, CDR2 ANQGSEA. V lost 7 bases to trimming and J lost 2 bases; unmatched junction nucleotides: 9. The CDR3, as DNA: TGCAGCGCCTTTTTCCAGGGGGCAAACACCGGGGAGCTGTTTTTT. Translated, it gives CSAFFQGANTGELFF.

This chain links TRBV29-1 with TRBJ1-2; 9 nucleotides agree with TRBD1. There are 13 residues in the CDR3. Unmatched junction bases numbered 11, after V lost 7 bases and J lost 8 bases. Germline V CDR1 and CDR2: SQVTM, ANQGSEA. The CDR3 protein is CSGAGTGSKGYTF. CDR3 DNA: TGCAGCGGGGCTGGGACAGGGAGTAAGGGCTACACCTTC.

This clonotype has just a few counts. V usage is TRBV7-9 and J usage is TRBJ2-7; D possibly corresponds to TRBD1 (6 bases). With 5 bases removed from V and 3 bases from J, the gap between germline ends came to 8 bases. This CDR3 is built from 12 residues. Germline values: CDR1 SEHNR, CDR2 FQNEAQ (reference sequence). CDR3 region: CASSQQGYEQYV. The CDR3 DNA reads TGTGCCAGCAGCCAACAGGGCTACGAGCAGTACGTC.

This clonotype showed up just a few times. V usage is TRBV6-5 and J usage is TRBJ1-1; 10 bases fit TRBD1. The CDR3 runs 16 residues. Germline values: CDR1 MNHEY, CDR2 SVGAGI. V was pared by 6 bases and J by 3 bases, with 10 bases of the junction left unmatched. The CDR3 is CASSRPRTGGYTEAFF. The CDR3 nucleotides are TGTGCCAGCAGCAGACCTAGGACAGGGGGGTACACTGAAGCTTTCTTT.

This chain uses TRBV11-2 with TRBJ1-2, with 9 bases identical to TRBD1. The CDR3 contains 16 residues. The germline V gene encodes CDR1 SGHAT and CDR2 FQNNGV. With 4 bases clipped from V and 8 bases from J, the junction kept 14 bases outside the gene matches. CDR3 sequence (DNA): TGTGCCAGCAGCTCAATATCCGGGACAGGGCGGGGAGGCTACACCTTC. It translates to CASSSISGTGRGGYTF.

This clonotype has just a few counts. The rearrangement joins TRBV11-2 to TRBJ2-2; no definite D call. The V gene's germline CDR1 is SGHAT and CDR2 FQNNGV. With 0 bases removed from V and 2 bases from J, the gap between germline ends came to 4 bases. The CDR3 has 14 amino acids. CDR3 sequence: CASSLDHNTGELFF. The CDR3 DNA is TGTGCCAGCAGCTTAGATCATAACACCGGGGAGCTGTTTTTT.

This clonotype was seen ten or more times. CDR3 region: CASSLPRVTDTQYF. The CDR3 DNA is TGTGCCAGCAGCTTACCGCGGGTAACAGATACGCAGTATTTT. The V gene is TRBV7-9, the J gene TRBJ2-3, with a weak D call TRBD2 (5 bases). The V gene lost 2 bases and the J gene lost 3 bases, with 9 bases spanning the gap. This CDR3 has 14 amino acids. Germline V gene data show CDR1 as SEHNR and CDR2 as FQNEAQ (reference sequence).

This chain links TRBV7-6 with TRBJ1-3, with D maybe TRBD1 (5 bases). V dropped 5 bases and J dropped 0 bases, with 17 bases sitting between them. Looked up from germline, CDR1 is SGHVS and CDR2 is FNYEAQ. The CDR3 consists of 17 residues. CDR3 amino acids: CASSTSQGWASGNTIYF. The CDR3 DNA reads as TGTGCCAGCAGCACTAGTCAGGGATGGGCCTCTGGAAACACCATATATTTT.

V gene TRBV7-9 combines with J gene TRBJ2-5; 10 bases agree with TRBD2. The germline V gene encodes CDR1 SEHNR and CDR2 FQNEAQ (reference sequence). V shed 0 bases, J shed 5 bases, and the junction held 6 bases outside the gene matches. The CDR3 spans 16 residues. CDR3 sequence: CASSLALTSGAETQYF. The DNA for the CDR3 is TGTGCCAGCAGCTTAGCGCTAACTAGCGGGGCGGAGACCCAGTACTTC.

This clonotype was counted ten times or more. The DNA of the CDR3 is TGCGCCAGCAGCTTGGATACAGATTCACCCCTCCACTTT. It is translated as CASSLDTDSPLHF. The chain uses TRBV5-1 and TRBJ1-6; no clear D gene. This CDR3 region has 13 residues. Germline V CDR1 and CDR2: SGHRS, YFSETQ. V was clipped by 0 bases and J by 8 bases, with 6 bases between them.

This clonotype was counted between two and nine times. The V and J genes are TRBV4-3 and TRBJ2-1, with D perhaps matching TRBD2 (6 bases). Germline V CDR1 and CDR2: LGHNA, YSLEER. V gave up 1 base and J gave up 10 bases, with 17 bases separating them. This CDR3 contains 15 residues. CDR3 bases: TGCGCCAGCAGCCAAGGATTGGGACTGGGAGCGGAGCAGTTCTTC. It is translated as CASSQGLGLGAEQFF.

Within the sample, this clonotype is medium-sized. The genes are TRBV6-2 or TRBV6-3 and TRBJ1-5; D might be TRBD1 (6 bases). Germline CDR1 and CDR2: MNHEY and SVGEGT. The CDR3 sequence is 14 residues long. Trimming left V 5 bases short and J 2 bases short, with 10 bases between. CDR3 sequence reads: CASSAGAGNQPQHF. The CDR3, as DNA: TGTGCCAGCAGTGCAGGGGCAGGCAATCAGCCCCAGCATTTT.

This clonotype was seen more than once but under ten times. This rearrangement joins TRBV9 to TRBJ2-5; maybe TRBD2 (7 bases). This CDR3 is 20 amino acids long. The V end was cut by 0 bases, the J end by 5 bases, with 29 bases between. Looked up from germline, CDR1 is SGDLS and CDR2 is YYNGEE. CDR3 residues: CASSVDGLGGSGDSGETQYF. In nucleotides, the CDR3 is TGTGCCAGCAGCGTAGATGGGTTGGGGGGCAGCGGGGATTCCGGGGAGACCCAGTACTTC.

The chain is built from TRBV7-9 and TRBJ2-3, with a weak D call TRBD2 (7 bases). The CDR3 has 14 amino acids. Trimming removed 5 bases from V and 2 bases from J, with 11 bases in between. The germline CDR1 and CDR2 sequences are SEHNR and FQNEAQ (reference sequence). CDR3 protein: CASSLRGATDTQYF. The CDR3 DNA sequence: TGTGCCAGCAGCCTCCGGGGGGCCACAGATACGCAGTATTTT.

The sample holds a few counts of this clonotype. V is TRBV5-4 and J is TRBJ2-1, with D tentatively TRBD1 (6 bases). V lost 4 bases and J 8 bases, leaving 13 bases between the germline ends. This CDR3 region has 13 residues. The germline V gene has CDR1 SGHNT and CDR2 YYREEE (reference sequence). The CDR3 protein is CASSINRADEQFF. The DNA of the CDR3 is TGTGCCAGCAGCATCAACAGGGCAGATGAGCAGTTCTTC.

This clonotype has a handful of counts. The chain is built from TRBV20-1 and TRBJ2-3; 8 positions agree with TRBD1. Germline CDR1 is DFQATT and CDR2 is SNEGSKA (reference sequence). The CDR3 is 13 amino acids. V was clipped by 6 bases and J by 3 bases; unmatched bases: 5. The CDR3 DNA follows: TGCAGTGCCGTCCGACAGGGGACAGATACGCAGTATTTT. Residues: CSAVRQGTDTQYF.